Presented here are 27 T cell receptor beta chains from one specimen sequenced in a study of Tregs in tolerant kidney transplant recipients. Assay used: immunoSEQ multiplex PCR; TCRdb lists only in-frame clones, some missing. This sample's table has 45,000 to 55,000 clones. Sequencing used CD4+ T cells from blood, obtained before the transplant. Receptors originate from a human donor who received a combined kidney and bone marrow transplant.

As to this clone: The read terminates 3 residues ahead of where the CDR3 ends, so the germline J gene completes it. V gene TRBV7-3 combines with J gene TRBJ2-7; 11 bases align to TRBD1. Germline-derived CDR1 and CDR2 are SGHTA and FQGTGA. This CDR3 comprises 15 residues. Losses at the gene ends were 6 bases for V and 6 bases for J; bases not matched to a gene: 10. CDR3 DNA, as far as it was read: TGTGCCAGCAGTCAGACCGGGACAGGGGGTCGCGAG. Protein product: CASSQTGTGGRE. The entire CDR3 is CASSQTGTGGREQYF.

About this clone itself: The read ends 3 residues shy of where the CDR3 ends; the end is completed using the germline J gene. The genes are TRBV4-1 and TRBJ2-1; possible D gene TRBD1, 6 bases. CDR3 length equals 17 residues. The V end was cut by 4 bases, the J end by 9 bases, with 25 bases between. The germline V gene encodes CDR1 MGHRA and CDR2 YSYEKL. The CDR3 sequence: CASSRIIGTLSRGEQFF. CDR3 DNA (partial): TGCGCCAGCAGCCGGATAATCGGGACACTCTCACGTGGTGAG.

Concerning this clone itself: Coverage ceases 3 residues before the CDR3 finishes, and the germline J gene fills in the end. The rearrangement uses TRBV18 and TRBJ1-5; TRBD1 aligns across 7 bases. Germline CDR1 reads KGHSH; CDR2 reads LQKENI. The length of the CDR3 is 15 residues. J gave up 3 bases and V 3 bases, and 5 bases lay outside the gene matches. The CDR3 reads CASSPETGNNQPQHF. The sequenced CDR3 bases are TGTGCCAGCTCACCCGAGACAGGGAACAATCAGCCC.

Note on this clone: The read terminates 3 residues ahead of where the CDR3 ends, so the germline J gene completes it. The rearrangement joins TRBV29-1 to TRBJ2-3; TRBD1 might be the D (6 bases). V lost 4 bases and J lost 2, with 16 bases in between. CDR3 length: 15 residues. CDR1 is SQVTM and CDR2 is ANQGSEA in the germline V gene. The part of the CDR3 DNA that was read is TGCAGCGTTGGGGGACAAAAGACGGACACAGATACG. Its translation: CSVGGQKTDTDT. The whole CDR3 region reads CSVGGQKTDTDTQYF.

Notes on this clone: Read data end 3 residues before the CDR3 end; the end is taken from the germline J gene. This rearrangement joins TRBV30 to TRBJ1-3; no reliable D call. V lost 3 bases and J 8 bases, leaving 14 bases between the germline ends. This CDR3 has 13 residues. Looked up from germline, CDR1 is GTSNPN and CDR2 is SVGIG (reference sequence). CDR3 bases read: TGTGCCTGGAGCGCCCTTCGGAGGGACACC. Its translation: CAWSALRRDT. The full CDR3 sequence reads CAWSALRRDTIYF.

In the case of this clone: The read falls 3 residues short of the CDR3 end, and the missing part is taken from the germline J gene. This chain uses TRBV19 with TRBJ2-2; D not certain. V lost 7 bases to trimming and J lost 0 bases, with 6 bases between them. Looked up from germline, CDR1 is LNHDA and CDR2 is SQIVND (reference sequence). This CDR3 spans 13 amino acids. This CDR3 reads CASIYTNTGELFF. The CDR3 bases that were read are TGTGCCAGTATCTATACGAACACCGGGGAG.

This CDR3 reads CASTRAQGVLALHF. CDR3 bases read: TGTGCCAGCACCCGCGCACAGGGGGTCTTGGCC. J is TRBJ1-6 and V is TRBV6-2 or TRBV6-3; TRBD1 matches 8 bases. The read ends 3 residues before the CDR3 terminus; that terminus is restored from the germline J gene. This CDR3 comprises 14 residues. Germline loops: CDR1 MNHEY, CDR2 SVGEGT.

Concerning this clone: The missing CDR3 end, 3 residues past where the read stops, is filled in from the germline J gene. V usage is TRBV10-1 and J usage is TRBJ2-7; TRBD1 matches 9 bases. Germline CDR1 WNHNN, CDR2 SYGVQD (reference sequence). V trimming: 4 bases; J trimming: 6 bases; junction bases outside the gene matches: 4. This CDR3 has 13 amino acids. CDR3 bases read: TGCGCCAGCAGTGGGGACAGGGCGGGCGAG. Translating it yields CASSGDRAGE. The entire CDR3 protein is CASSGDRAGEQYF.

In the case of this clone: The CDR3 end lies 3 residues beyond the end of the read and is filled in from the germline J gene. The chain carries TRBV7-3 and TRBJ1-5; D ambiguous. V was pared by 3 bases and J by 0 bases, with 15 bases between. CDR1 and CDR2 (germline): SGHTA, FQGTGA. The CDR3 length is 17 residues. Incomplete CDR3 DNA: TGTGCCAGCAGCTTCGGCAGGTCCAGCAATAGCAATCAGCCC. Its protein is CASSFGRSSNSNQP. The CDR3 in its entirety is CASSFGRSSNSNQPQHF.

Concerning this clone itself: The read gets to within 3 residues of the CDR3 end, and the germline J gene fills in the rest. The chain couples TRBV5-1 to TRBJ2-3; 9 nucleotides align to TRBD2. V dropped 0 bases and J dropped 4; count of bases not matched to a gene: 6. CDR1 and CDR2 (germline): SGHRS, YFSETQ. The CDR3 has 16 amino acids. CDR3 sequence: CASSLVAGGSADTQYF. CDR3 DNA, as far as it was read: TGCGCCAGCAGCTTGGTTGCGGGAGGGTCGGCAGATACG. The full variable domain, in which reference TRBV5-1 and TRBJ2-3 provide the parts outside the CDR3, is KAGVTQTPRYLIKTRGQQVTLSCSPISGHRSVSWYQQTPGQGLQFLFEYFSETQRNKGNFPGRFSGRQFSNSRSEMNVSTLELGDSALYLCASSLVAGGSADTQYFGPGTRLTVL.

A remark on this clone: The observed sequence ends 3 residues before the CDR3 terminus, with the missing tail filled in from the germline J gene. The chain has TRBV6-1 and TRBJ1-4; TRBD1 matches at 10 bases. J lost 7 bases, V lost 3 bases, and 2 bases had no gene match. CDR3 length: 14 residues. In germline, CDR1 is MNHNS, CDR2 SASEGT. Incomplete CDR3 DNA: TGTGCCAGCAGTGAGGGACAGGGGCCTGAAAAA. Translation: CASSEGQGPEK. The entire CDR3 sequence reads CASSEGQGPEKLFF.

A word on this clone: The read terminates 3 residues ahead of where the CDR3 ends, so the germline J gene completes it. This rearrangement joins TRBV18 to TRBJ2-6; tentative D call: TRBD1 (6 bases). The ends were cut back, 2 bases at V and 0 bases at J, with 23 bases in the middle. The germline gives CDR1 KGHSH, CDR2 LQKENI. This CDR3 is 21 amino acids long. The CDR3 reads CASSPITITGIPLSGANVLTF. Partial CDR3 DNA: TGTGCCAGCTCACCAATCACTATAACAGGGATCCCCCTCTCTGGGGCCAACGTC.

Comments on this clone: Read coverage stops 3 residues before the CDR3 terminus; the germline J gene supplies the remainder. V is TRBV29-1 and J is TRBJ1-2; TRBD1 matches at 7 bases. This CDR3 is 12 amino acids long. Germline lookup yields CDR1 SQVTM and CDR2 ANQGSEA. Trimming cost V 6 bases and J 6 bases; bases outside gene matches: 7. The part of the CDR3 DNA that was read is TGCAGCGTCGCCGACAGGGTTGATGGC. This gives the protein CSVADRVDG. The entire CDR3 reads CSVADRVDGYTF.

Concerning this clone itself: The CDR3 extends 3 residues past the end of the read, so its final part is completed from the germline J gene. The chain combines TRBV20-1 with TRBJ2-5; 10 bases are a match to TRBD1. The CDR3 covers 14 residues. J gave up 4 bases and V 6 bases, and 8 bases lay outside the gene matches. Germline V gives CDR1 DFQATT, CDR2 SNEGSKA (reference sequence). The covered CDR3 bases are TGCAGTGCACGCCTCGACAGGGGGCTAGAGACC. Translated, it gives CSARLDRGLET. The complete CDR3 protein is CSARLDRGLETQYF.

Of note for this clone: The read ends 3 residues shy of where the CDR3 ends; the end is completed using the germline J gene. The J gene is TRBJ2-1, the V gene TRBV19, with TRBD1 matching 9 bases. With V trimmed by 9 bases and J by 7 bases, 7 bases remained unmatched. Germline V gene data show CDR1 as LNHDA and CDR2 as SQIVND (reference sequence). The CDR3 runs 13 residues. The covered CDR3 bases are TGTGCCAGCTCCGGGACAGGGCTAAATGAG. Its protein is CASSGTGLNE. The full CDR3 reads CASSGTGLNEQFF.

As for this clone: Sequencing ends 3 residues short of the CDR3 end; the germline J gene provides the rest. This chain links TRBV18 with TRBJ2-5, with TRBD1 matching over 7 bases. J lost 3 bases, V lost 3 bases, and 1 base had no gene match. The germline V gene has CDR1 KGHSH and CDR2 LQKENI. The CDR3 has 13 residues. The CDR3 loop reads CASSPGTEETQYF. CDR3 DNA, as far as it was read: TGTGCCAGCTCACCGGGGACAGAAGAGACC.

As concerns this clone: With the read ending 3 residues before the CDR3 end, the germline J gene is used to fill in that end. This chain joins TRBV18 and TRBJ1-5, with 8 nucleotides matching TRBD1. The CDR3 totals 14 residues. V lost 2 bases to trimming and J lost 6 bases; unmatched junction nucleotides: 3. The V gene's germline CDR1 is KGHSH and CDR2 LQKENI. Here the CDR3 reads CASSPADRAQPQHF. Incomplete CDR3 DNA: TGTGCCAGCTCACCAGCGGACAGGGCTCAGCCC.

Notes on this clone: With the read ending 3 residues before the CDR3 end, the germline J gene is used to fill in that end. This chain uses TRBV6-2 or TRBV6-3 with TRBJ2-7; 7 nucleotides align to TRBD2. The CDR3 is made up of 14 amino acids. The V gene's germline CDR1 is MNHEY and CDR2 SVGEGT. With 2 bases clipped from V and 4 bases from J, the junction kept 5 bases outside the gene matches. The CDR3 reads CASSYGGSLYEQYF. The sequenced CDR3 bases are TGTGCCAGCAGTTACGGCGGGAGTCTTTACGAG.

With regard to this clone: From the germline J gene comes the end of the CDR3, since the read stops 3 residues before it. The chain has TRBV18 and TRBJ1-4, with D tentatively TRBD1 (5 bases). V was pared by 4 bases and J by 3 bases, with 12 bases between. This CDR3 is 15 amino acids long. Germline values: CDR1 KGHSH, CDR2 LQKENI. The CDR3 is CASSQSRGPNEKLFF. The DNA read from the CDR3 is TGTGCCAGCTCACAATCAAGGGGTCCTAATGAAAAA. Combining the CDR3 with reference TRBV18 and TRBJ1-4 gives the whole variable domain NAGVMQNPRHLVRRRGQEARLRCSPMKGHSHVYWYRQLPEEGLKFMVYLQKENIIDESGMPKERFSAEFPKEGPSILRIQQVVRGDSAAYFCASSQSRGPNEKLFFGSGTQLSVL.

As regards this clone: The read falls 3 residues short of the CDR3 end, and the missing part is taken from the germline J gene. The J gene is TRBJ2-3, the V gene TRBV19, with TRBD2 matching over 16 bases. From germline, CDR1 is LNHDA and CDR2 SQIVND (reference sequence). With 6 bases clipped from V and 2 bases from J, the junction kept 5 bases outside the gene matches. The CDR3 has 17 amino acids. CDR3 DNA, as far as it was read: TGTGCCAGTAGAGGGACTAGCGGGAGGGATTTCACAGATACG. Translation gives CASRGTSGRDFTDT. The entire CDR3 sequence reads CASRGTSGRDFTDTQYF.

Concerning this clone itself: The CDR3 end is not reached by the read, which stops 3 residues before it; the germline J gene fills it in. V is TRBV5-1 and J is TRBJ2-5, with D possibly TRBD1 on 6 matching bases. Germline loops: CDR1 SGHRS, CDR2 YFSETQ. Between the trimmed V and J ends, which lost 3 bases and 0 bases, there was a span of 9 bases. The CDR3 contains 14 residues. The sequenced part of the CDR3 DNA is TGCGCCAGCAGCTCTGGACAGTACCAAGAGACC. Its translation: CASSSGQYQET. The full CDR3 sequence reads CASSSGQYQETQYF.

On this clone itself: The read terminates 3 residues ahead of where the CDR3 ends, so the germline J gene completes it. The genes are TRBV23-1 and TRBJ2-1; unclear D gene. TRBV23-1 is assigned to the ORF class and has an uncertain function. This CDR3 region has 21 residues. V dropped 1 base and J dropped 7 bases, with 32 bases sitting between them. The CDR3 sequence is CASSQWVRVTPIPSPPNEQFF. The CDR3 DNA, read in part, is TGCGCCAGCAGTCAATGGGTCCGGGTCACACCTATCCCAAGCCCCCCGAATGAG.

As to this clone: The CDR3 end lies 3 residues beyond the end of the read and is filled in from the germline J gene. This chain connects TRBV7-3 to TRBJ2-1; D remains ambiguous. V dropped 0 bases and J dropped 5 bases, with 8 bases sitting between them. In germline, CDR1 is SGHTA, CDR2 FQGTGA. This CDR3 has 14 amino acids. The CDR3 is CASSLTGRNNEQFF. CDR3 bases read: TGTGCCAGCAGCTTAACTGGCCGCAACAATGAG.

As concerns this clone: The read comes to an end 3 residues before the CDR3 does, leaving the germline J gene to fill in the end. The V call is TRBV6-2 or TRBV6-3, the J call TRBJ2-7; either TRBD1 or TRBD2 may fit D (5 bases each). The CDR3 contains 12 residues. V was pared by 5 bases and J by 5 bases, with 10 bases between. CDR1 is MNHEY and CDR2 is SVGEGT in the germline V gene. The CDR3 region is CASSRGVHEQYF. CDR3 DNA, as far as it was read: TGTGCCAGCAGTCGAGGGGTCCACGAG.

The CDR3 bases that were read are TGCGCCAGCAGCCGGAACCCGACAGGGGGTACTGAA. This codes for CASSRNPTGGTE. The entire CDR3 sequence reads CASSRNPTGGTEAFF. The V call is TRBV5-1, the J call TRBJ1-1; 9 bases agree with TRBD1. Read data end 3 residues before the CDR3 end; the end is taken from the germline J gene. V gave up 4 bases and J gave up 5 bases; unmatched junction bases: 9. Germline values: CDR1 SGHRS, CDR2 YFSETQ. The CDR3 runs to 15 residues. Full variable domain (remainder filled in from reference TRBV5-1 and TRBJ1-1): KAGVTQTPRYLIKTRGQQVTLSCSPISGHRSVSWYQQTPGQGLQFLFEYFSETQRNKGNFPGRFSGRQFSNSRSEMNVSTLELGDSALYLCASSRNPTGGTEAFFGQGTRLTVV.

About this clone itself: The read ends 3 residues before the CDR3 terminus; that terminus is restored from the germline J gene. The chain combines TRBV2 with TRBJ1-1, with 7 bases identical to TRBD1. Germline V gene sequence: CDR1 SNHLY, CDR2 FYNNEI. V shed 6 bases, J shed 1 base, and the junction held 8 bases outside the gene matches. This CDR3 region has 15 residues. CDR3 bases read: TGTGCCAGCAGCCCCCTGGGACAGACGAACACTGAA. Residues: CASSPLGQTNTE. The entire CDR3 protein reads CASSPLGQTNTEAFF.

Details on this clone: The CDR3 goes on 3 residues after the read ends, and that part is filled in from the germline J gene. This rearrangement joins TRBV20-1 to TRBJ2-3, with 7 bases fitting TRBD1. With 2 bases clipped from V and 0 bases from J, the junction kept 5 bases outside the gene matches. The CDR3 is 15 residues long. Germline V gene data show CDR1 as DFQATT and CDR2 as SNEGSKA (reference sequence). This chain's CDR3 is CSARTTGYSTDTQYF. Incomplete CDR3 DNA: TGCAGTGCTAGAACGACAGGGTATAGCACAGATACG.